The subject of this entry is one T cell receptor (beta chain). This sample was included in a study of blood T cell repertoires in COVID-19. CDR1 is SGHRS, CDR2 YFSETQ, per germline. This CDR3 is 16 amino acids long. V gave up 0 bases and J gave up 7 bases, with 19 bases separating them. The repertoire was sequenced with immunoSEQ multiplex PCR; TCRdb's copy has only in-frame clones and lacks some. The table has 60,000 to 80,000 clones, approximately 90% seen once. V gene TRBV5-1 combines with J gene TRBJ1-2, with no clear D. The TCR comes from a man aged 60 to 69 with acute or convalescent COVID-19. What was sequenced was peripheral blood. The CDR3 sequence: CASSLGGLVGEPGYTF. CDR3 nucleotide sequence: TGCGCCAGCAGCTTGGGTGGGTTGGTCGGGGAGCCTGGCTACACCTTC.